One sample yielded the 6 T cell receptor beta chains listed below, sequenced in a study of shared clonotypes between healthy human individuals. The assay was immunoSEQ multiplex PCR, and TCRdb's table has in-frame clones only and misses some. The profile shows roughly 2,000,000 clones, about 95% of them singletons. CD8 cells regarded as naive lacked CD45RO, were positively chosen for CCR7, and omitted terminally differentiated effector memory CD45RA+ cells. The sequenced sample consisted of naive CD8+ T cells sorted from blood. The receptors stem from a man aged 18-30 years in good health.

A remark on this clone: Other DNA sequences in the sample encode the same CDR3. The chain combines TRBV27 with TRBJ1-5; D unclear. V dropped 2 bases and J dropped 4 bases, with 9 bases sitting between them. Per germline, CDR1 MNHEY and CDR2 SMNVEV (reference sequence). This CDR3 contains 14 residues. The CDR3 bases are TGTGCCAGCAGTTTAGGAACGGGGAATCAGCCCCAGCATTTT. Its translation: CASSLGTGNQPQHF.

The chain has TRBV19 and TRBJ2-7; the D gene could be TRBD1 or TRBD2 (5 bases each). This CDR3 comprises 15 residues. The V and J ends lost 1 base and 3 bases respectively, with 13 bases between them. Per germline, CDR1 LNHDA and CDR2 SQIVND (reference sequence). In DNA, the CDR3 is TGTGCCAGTAGTATAGCAGGGACCGACGACTACGAGCAGTACTTC. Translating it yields CASSIAGTDDYEQYF.

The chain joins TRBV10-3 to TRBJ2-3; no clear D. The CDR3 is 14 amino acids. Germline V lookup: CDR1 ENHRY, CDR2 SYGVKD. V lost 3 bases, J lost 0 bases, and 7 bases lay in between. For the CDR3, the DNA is TGTGCCATCAGTGAAGTGGCCAGCACAGATACGCAGTATTTT. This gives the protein CAISEVASTDTQYF.

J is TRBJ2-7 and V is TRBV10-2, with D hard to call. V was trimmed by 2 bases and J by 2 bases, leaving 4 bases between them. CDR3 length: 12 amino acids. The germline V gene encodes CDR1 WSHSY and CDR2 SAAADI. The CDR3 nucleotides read TGCGCCAGCAGTGAGCTAGCCTACGAGCAGTACTTC. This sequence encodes CASSELAYEQYF.

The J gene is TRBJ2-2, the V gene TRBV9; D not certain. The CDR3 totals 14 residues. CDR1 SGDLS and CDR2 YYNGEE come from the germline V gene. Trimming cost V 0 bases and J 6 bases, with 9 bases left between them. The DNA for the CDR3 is TGTGCCAGCAGCGTAGACCGCCGGCCCGGGGAGCTGTTTTTT. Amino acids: CASSVDRRPGELFF. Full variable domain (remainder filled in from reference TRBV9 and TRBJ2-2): DSGVTQTPKHLITATGQRVTLRCSPRSGDLSVYWYQQSLDQGLQFLIQYYNGEERAKGNILERFSAQQFPDLHSELNLSSLELGDSALYFCASSVDRRPGELFFGEGSRLTVL.

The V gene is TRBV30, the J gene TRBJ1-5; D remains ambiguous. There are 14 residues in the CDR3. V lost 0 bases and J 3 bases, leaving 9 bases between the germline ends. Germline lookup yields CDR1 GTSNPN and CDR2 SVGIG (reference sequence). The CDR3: CAWSVVETNQPQHF. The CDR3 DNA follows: TGTGCCTGGAGTGTAGTGGAAACCAATCAGCCCCAGCATTTT.